The text below deals with one T cell receptor beta chain. Its cognate antigen has yet to be identified. No qualities accompany the bases; no much larger clone lies one base away. V lost 6 bases and J lost 8 bases, and the count of bases not matched to a germline gene is 7. The CDR3 runs 13 residues from the cysteine to the phenylalanine. Just the 39-base CDR3 DNA is kept, in frame starting at base 1. Amplification of TCR beta CDR3 regions was carried out from RNA transcripts. For the first round of RT-PCR on the TCR CDR3, the HTBI primer set was used together with the Qiagen OneStep RT-PCR kit. A second multiplex PCR round built the libraries, followed by size selection and purification. Sequencing of the libraries was done on an Illumina HiSeq2000 using paired-end 100 bp reads. As for the original processing: SOAPnuke was used to process the raw data, throwing out any read that contained adapters or uncalled bases, had a mean Phred below 15, or lacked an exact constant-primer or identifier match. COPE v1.2.5 was used to merge the high-quality paired reads, and each unique nucleotide sequence was defined as a clonotype. Clonotypes were aligned to IMGT TRBV, TRBD and TRBJ reference segments using MiTCR v1.1. Analysis was restricted to V-J combinations with a frequency above 0.0001, which covered 98% to 99.2% of repertoires. A TCS score was defined as the ratio of F50 (clonal expansion) to E x V (chaos), with BLOSUM62-based TCRdist applied between CDR3 peptides within each V-J. Welch's t-statistics and random forest reduced some 510 V-J features to around 14, which were used in a naive Bayes classifier (R e1071). The Morisita-Horn index was used to measure how similar the thyroid and blood repertoires were. TCRdb's own reprocessing of the public reads used fastp at Q25 and MiXCR and kept productive beta chains. Rows with one shared CDR3 protein collapse into an entry with the most common genes and DNA. The V and J calls were determined by TCRdb, not by the authors. This sample gives fewer than 750,000 distinct CDR3 sequences in total; approximately 44% of them show up just once. Of the sample, about 8.3% is held by the ten largest clones.

Stable Graves' hyperthyroidism was defined as no progression to ophthalmopathy during 18 months of follow-up. Hyperthyroidism patients were newly diagnosed, had a disease duration of under 2 months, and were aged 18 to 65 years. Exclusion was applied to patients with uncontrolled infections, other autoimmune diseases, pregnancy or lactation. Diagnoses were based on clinical symptoms, serum thyroxine and TRAb, thyroid ultrasound and orbital computed tomography. Total RNA was extracted using Trizol reagent, and RNA quality was assessed on an Agilent 2100 Bioanalyzer. The data derive from a study of T cells in Graves' hyperthyroidism and ophthalmopathy (dated by TCRdb to about 2019). Broadly, across the study: To identify distinguishing TCR V-J signatures, a discovery cohort of around 100 patients was used, comprising some 45 with Graves' ophthalmopathy and around 60 with stable Graves' hyperthyroidism. An independent validation cohort of 18 to 20 hyperthyroidism patients and about 15 patients who later progressed to ophthalmopathy tested prospective prediction of ophthalmopathy. For training and testing, the 100 or so patients in the discovery cohort were randomly divided in a 7:3 ratio. In more than 5 Graves' hyperthyroidism patients, the study also compared T-cell repertoires from thyroid tissue with T-cell repertoires from blood. After blood sampling, hyperthyroidism patients were treated with methimazole at a starting dose of 30 mg daily, and ophthalmopathy patients were treated with high-dose intravenous methylprednisolone. The paper describes TCR Vbeta CDR3 sequencing of 135 peripheral blood samples, made up of roughly 40 ophthalmopathy patients, 70 to 75 hyperthyroidism patients and 17 progressor patients.

What the research found in general, with its limitations: Ophthalmopathy was separated from stable hyperthyroidism by a 13 V-J signature model, with just over 85% sensitivity and just over 81% specificity obtained in cross-validation and 80%/75% obtained in testing. In validation, progression to ophthalmopathy was predicted by the model with roughly 71% sensitivity and about 72% specificity, a median of approximately 7.1 months before onset. Blood samples also contained most of the expanded thyroid clonotypes (frequency above 0.001), which suggests that blood repertoires may reflect thyroid immune responses. No statistical method was used to fix the sample size in advance, and group allocation was not hidden from the investigators.

This clonotype originated in a woman aged 18 to 35 with Graves' hyperthyroidism. Sample: peripheral blood or thyroid tissue (not recorded which). The sequence is built from TRBV12-3 or TRBV12-4 and TRBJ1-2, with 9 bases aligning to TRBD1. In nucleotide form, the sequence is TGTGCCAGCAGGTGGGGACAGGGCGACGGCTACACCTTC. This sequence encodes CASRWGQGDGYTF.